This TCR beta chain was recorded in a study of human CD8 memory T cell subsets. Overall study findings and caveats: Precursor exhausted T cells appeared less diverse than stem-like memory T cells according to Chao1 estimates.

The PBMC were taken from buffy coats (from healthy donors). Turning to this clonotype: Its target is unknown.

The TCR beta sequencing libraries came from UMI-labeled 5' RACE. TCRdb reprocessed the 5' RACE reads and stores each CDR3 protein as one record, lacking DNA. The repertoire table contains roughly 5,000 distinct CDR3 sequences. CDR1 and CDR2 (germline): MNHEY, SMNVEV (reference sequence). This CDR3 spans 13 amino acids. This sequence originates from a human donor in good health. The V gene is TRBV27, the J gene TRBJ1-1. The sample was CD8+ T cells from PBMCs. The CDR3 reads CASSLGQMTEAFF.